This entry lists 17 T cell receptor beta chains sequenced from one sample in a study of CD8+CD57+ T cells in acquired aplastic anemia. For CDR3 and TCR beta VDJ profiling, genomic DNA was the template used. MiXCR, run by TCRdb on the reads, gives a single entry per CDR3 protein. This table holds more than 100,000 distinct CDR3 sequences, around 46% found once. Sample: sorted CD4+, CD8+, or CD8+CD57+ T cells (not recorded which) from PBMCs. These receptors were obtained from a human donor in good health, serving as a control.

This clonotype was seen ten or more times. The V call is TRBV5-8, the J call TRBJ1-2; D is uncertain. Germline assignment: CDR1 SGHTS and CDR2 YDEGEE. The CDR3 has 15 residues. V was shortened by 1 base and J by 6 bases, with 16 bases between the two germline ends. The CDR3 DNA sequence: TGTGCCAGCAGCTTGCCAAGCAGTTCCCAGGATGGCTACACCTTC. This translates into CASSLPSSSQDGYTF.

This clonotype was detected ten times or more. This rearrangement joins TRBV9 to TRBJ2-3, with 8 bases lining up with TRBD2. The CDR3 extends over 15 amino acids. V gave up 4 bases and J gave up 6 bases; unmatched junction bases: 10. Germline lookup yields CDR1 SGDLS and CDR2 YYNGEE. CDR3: CASSSRTSPQDTQYF. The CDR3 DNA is TGTGCCAGCAGCTCTCGGACTAGCCCGCAGGATACGCAGTATTTT.

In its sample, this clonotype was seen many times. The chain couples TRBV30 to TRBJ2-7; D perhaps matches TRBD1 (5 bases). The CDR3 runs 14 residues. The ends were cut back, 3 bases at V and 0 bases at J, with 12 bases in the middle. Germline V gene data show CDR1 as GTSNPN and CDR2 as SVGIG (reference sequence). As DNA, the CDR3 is TGTGCCTGGAGCCAGACAGTGAACTCCTACGAGCAGTACTTC. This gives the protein CAWSQTVNSYEQYF.

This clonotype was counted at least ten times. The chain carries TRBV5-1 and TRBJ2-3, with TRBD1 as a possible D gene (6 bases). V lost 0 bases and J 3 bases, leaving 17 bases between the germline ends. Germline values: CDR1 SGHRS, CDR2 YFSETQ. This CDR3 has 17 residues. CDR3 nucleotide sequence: TGCGCCAGCAGCTTGGCGTGGATAAGGACAGCGACAGATACGCAGTATTTT. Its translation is CASSLAWIRTATDTQYF.

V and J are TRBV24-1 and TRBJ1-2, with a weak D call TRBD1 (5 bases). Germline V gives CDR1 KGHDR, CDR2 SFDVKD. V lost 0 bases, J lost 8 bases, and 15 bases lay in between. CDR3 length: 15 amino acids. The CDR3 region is CATSDLRDPSKGYTF. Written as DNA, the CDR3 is TGTGCCACCAGTGATTTGCGGGACCCCTCCAAGGGCTACACCTTC.

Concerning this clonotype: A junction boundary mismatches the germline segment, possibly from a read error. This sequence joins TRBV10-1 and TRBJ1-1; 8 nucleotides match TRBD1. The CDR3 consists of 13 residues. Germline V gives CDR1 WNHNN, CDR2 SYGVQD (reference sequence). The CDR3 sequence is CASRPGQGTEASF. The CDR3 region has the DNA TGCGCCAGCAGGCCCGGACAGGGCACTGAAGCTTCCTTT.

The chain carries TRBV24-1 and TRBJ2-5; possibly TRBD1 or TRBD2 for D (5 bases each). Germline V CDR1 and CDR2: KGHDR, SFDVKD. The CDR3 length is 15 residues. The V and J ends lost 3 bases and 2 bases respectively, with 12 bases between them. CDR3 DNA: TGTGCCACCAGTGATCCGGGACCTGGACAAGAGACCCAGTACTTC. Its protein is CATSDPGPGQETQYF.

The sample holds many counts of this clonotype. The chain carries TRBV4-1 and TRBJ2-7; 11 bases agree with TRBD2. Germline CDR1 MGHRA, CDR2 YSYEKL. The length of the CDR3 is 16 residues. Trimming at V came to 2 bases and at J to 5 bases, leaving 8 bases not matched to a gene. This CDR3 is CASSQPLAGGLDEQYF. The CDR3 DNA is TGCGCCAGCAGCCAACCTCTAGCGGGGGGCTTGGACGAGCAGTACTTC.

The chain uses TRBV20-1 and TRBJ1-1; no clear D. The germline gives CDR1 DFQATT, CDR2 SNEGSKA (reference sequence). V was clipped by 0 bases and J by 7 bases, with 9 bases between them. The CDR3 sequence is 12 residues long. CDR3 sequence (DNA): TGCAGTGCTAGAGAAGGGCGACGTGAAGCTTTCTTT. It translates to CSAREGRREAFF.

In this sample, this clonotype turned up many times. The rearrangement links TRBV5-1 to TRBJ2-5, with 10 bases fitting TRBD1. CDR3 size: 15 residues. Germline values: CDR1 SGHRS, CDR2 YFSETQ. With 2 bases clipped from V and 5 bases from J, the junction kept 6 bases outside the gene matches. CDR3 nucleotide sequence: TGCGCCAGCAGCTTAGTTCCGGGACAGGGGGAGACCCAGTACTTC. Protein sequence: CASSLVPGQGETQYF.

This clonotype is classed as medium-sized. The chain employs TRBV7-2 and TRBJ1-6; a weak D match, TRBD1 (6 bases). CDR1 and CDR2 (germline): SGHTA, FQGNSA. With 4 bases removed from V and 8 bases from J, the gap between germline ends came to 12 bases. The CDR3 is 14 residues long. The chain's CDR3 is CASSSDSAYSPLHF. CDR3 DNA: TGTGCCAGCAGCTCGGACAGCGCGTATTCACCCCTCCACTTT.

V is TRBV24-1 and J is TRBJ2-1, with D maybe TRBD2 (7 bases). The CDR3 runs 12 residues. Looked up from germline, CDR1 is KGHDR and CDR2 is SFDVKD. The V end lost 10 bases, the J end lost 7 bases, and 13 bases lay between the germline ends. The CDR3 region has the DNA TGTGCCACGAAGGGGGGGAATAATGAGCAGTTCTTC. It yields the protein CATKGGNNEQFF.

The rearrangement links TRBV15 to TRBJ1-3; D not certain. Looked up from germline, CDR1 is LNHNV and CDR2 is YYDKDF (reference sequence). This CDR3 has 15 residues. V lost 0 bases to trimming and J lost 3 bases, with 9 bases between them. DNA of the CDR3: TGTGCCACCAGCAGAGATTTCGGGTTTGGAAACACCATATATTTT. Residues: CATSRDFGFGNTIYF.

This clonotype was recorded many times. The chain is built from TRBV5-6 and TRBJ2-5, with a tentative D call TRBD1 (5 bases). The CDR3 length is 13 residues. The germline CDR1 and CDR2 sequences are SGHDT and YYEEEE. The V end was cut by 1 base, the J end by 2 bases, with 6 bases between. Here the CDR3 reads CASSLRGQETQYF. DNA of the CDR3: TGTGCCAGCAGCTTGAGGGGTCAAGAGACCCAGTACTTC.

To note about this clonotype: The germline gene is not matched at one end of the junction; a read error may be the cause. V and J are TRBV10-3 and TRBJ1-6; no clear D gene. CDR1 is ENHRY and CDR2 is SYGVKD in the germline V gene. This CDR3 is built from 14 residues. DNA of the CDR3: TGTGCCAGCAGTGAGACACCCGGTAATTCACCCCTCCACTTT. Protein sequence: CASSETPGNSPLHF.

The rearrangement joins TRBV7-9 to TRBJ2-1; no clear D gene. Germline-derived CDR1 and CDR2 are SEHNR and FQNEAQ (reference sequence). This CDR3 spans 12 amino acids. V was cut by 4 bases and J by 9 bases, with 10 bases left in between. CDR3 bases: TGTGCCAGCAGCTCGACATTACTTGAGCAGTTCTTC. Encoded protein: CASSSTLLEQFF.

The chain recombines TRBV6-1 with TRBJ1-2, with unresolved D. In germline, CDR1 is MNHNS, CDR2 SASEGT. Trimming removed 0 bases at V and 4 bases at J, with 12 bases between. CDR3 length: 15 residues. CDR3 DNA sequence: TGTGCCAGCAGTGAAGCGGCCAGGTTTCTCTATGGCTACACCTTC. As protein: CASSEAARFLYGYTF.